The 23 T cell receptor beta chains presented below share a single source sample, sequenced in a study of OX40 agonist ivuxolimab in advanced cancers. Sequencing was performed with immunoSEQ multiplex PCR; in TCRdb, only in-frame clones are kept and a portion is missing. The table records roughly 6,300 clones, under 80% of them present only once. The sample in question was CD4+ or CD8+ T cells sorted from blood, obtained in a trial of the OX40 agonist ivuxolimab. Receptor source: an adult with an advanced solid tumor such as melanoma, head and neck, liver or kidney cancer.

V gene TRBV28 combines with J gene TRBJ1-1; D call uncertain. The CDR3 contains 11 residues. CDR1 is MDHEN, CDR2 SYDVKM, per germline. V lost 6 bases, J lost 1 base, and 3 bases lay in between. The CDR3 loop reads CASSPNTEAFF. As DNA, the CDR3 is TGTGCCAGCAGCCCGAACACTGAAGCTTTCTTT.

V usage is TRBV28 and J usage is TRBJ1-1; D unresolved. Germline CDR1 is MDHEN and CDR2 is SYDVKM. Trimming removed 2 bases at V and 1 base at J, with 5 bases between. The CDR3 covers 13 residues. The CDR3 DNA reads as TGTGCCAGCAGTTTAGGGAGGAACACTGAAGCTTTCTTT. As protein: CASSLGRNTEAFF.

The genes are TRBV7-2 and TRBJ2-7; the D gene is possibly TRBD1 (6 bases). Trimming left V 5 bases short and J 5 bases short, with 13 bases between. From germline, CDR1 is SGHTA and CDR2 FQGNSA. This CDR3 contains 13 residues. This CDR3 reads CASSRDRSNEQYF. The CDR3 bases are TGTGCCAGCAGCCGCGACAGGTCCAACGAGCAGTACTTC.

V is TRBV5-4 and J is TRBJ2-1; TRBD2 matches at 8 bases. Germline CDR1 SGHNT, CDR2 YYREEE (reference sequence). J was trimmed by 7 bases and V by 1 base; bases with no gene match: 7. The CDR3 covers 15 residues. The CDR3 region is CASSLFLAGNNEQFF. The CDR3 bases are TGTGCCAGCAGCTTGTTTCTAGCGGGTAATAATGAGCAGTTCTTC.

The CDR3 DNA follows: TGTGCCAGCATGTTACCCCCACACTACGAGCAGTACTTC. Translated: CASMLPPHYEQYF. V is TRBV9 and J is TRBJ2-7, with D uncertain. The CDR3 covers 13 residues. Germline V lookup: CDR1 SGDLS, CDR2 YYNGEE. V lost 6 bases and J 3 bases, leaving 13 bases between the germline ends.

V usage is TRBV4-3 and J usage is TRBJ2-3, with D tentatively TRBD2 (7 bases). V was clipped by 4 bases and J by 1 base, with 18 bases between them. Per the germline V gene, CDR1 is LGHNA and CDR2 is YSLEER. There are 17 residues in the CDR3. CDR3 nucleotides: TGCGCCAGCAGCCCGAATCCCGCGGGGGCGGGCACAGATACGCAGTATTTT. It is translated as CASSPNPAGAGTDTQYF.

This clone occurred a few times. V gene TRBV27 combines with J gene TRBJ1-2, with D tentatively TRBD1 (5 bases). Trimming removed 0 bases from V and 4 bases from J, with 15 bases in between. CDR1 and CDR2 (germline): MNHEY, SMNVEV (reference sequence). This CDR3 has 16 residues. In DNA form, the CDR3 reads TGTGCCAGCAGTTTATCGGTGGCAGGGTTTGGCTATGGCTACACCTTC. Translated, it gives CASSLSVAGFGYGYTF.

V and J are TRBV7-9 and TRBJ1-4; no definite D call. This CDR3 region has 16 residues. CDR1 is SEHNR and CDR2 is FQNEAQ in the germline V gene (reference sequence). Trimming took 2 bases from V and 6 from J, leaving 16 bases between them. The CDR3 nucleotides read TGTGCCAGCAGCTTAAGGTTCCCCGAGGGATATGAAAAACTGTTTTTT. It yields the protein CASSLRFPEGYEKLFF.

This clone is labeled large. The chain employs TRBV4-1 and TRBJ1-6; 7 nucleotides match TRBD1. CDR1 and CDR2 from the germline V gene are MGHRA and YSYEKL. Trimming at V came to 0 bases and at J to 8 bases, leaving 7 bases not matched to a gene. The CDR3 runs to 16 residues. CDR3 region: CASSQERQGVHSPLHF. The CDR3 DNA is TGCGCCAGCAGCCAAGAACGGCAGGGGGTCCATTCACCCCTCCACTTT.

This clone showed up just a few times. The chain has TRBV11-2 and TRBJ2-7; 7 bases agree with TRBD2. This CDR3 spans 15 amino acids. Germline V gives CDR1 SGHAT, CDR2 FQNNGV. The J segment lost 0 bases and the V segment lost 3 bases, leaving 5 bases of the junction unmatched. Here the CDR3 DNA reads TGTGCCAGCAGCTTGGGGGGAGGGTTCTCCTACGAGCAGTACTTC. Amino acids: CASSLGGGFSYEQYF.

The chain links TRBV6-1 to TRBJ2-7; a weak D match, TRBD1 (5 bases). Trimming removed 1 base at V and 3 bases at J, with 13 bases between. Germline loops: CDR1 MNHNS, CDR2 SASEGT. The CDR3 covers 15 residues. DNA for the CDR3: TGTGCCAGCAGTGAAGAGGCACAGGCACTCTACGAGCAGTACTTC. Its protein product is CASSEEAQALYEQYF.

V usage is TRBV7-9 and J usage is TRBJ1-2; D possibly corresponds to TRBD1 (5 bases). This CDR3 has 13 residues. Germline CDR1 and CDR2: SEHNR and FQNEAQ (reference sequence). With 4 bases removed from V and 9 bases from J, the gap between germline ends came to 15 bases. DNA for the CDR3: TGTGCCAGCAGCTCCGGGGCAGGACGGAGCTACACCTTC. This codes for CASSSGAGRSYTF.

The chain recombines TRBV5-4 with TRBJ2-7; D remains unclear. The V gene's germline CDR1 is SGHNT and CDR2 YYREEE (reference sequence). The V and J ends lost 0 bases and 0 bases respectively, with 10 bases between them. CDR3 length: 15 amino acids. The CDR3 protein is CASSLAGVLSYEQYF. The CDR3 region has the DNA TGTGCCAGCAGCTTGGCAGGTGTTCTCTCCTACGAGCAGTACTTC.

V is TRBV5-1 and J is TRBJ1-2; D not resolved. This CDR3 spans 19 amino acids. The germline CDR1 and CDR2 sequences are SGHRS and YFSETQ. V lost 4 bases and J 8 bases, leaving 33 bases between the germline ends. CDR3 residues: CASSPDTPPQKTCGAGYTF. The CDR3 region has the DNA TGCGCCAGCAGCCCAGACACCCCACCGCAGAAAACCTGTGGTGCGGGCTACACCTTC.

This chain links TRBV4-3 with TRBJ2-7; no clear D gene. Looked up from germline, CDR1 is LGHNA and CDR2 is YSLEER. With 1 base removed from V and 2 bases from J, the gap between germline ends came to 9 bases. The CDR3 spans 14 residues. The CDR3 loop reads CASSQVLGAYEQYF. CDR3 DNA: TGCGCCAGCAGCCAAGTTCTTGGAGCCTACGAGCAGTACTTC.

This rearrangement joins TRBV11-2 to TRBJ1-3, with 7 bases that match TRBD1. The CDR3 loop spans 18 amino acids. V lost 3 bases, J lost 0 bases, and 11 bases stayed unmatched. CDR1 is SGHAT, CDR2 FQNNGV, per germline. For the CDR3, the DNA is TGTGCCAGCAGCTTGGGCTGGGACAGCTCTAGCTCTGGAAACACCATATATTTT. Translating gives CASSLGWDSSSSGNTIYF. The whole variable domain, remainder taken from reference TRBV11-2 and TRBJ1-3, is EAGVAQSPRYKIIEKRQSVAFWCNPISGHATLYWYQQILGQGPKLLIQFQNNGVVDDSQLPKDRFSAERLKGVDSTLKIQPAKLEDSAVYLCASSLGWDSSSSGNTIYFGEGSWLTVV.

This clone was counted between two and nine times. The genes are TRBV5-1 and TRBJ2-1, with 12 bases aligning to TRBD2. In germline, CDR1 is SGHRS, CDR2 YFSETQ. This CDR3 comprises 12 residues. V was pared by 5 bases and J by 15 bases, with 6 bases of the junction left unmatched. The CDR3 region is CASSLGTSGLFF. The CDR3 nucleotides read TGCGCCAGCAGTCTGGGGACTAGCGGGTTGTTCTTC.

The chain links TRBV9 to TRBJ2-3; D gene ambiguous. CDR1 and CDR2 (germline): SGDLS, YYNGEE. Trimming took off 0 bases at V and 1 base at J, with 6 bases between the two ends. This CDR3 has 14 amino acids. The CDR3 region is CASSVGPGTDTQYF. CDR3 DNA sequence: TGTGCCAGCAGCGTAGGTCCCGGCACAGATACGCAGTATTTT.

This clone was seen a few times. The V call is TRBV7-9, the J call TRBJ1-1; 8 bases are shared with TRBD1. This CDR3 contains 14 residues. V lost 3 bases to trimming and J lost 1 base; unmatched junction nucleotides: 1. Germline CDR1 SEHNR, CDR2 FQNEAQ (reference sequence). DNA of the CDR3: TGTGCCAGCAGCTTCCAGGGGGCGAACACTGAAGCTTTCTTT. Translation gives CASSFQGANTEAFF.

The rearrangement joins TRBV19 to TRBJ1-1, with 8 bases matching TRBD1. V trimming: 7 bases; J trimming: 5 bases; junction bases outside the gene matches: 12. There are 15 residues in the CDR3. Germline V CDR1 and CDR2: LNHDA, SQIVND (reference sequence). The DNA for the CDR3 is TGTGCCAGTATAGGTACAGGGGGGAGAGGGACTGAAGCTTTCTTT. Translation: CASIGTGGRGTEAFF.

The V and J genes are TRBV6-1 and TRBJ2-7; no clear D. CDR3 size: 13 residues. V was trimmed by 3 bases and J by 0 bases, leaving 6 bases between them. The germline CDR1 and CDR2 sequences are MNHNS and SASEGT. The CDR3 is CASSEGHSYEQYF. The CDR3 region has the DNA TGTGCCAGCAGTGAGGGCCACTCCTACGAGCAGTACTTC.

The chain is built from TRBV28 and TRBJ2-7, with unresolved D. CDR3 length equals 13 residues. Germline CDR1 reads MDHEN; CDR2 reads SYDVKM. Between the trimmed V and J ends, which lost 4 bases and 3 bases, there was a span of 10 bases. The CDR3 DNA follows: TGTGCCAGCAGTTACGGCGCTCGCTACGAGCAGTACTTC. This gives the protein CASSYGARYEQYF. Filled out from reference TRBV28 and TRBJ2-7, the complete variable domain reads DVKVTQSSRYLVKRTGEKVFLECVQDMDHENMFWYRQDPGLGLRLIYFSYDVKMKEKGDIPEGYSVSREKKERFSLILESASTNQTSMYLCASSYGARYEQYFGPGTRLTVT.

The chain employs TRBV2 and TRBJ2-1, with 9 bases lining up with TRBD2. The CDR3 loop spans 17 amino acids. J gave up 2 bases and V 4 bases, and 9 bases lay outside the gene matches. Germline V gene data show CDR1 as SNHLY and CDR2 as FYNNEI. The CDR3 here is CASSGRAGGPTYNEQFF. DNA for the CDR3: TGTGCCAGCAGTGGCCGAGCGGGGGGCCCCACCTACAATGAGCAGTTCTTC. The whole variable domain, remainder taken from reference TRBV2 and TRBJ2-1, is EPEVTQTPSHQVTQMGQEVILRCVPISNHLYFYWYRQILGQKVEFLVSFYNNEISEKSEIFDDQFSVERPDGSNFTLKIRSTKLEDSAMYFCASSGRAGGPTYNEQFFGPGTRLTVL.